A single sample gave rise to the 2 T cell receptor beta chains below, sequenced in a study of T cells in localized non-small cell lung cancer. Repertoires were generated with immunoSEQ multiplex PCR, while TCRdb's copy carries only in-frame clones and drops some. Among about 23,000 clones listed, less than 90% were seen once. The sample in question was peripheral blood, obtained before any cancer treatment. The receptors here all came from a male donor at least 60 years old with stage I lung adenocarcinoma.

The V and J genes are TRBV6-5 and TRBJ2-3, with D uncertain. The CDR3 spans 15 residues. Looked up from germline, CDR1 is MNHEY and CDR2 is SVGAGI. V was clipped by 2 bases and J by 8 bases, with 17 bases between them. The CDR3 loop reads CASSYVGTFAPTQYF. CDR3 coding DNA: TGTGCCAGCAGTTACGTTGGAACATTTGCGCCTACGCAGTATTTT.

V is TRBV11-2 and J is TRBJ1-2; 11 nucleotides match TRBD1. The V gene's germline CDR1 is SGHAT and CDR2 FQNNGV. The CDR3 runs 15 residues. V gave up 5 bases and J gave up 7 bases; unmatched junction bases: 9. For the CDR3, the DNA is TGTGCCAGCAGCCCAGGACAGGGGGCTTGGCGTGGCTACACCTTC. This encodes CASSPGQGAWRGYTF.